These 20 T cell receptor beta chains share one sample of origin, sequenced in a study of post-analysis software for immune sequencing data (dated by TCRdb to the mid-2010s). The receptor library was made with PCR. Sequencing relied on an Illumina HiSeq 2500. To reduce PCR and sequencing biases, unique molecular identifiers were built into the TCR beta cDNA libraries. Clones were called with MiXCR by TCRdb after fastp trimmed the public reads at Q25, and only in-frame beta chains were retained. Records with the same CDR3 protein are collapsed into one entry carrying the most frequent genes and DNA. The sample profile shows 820,000 or so distinct CDR3 sequences; around 50% of them were found once. Approximately 4.4% of the sample is in the top ten clones. For these receptors, no antigen is known. Points the paper makes about the study in general: Patients showed significantly higher frequencies than controls for about five TRBV segments, among them TRBV5-6, TRBV5-1 and TRBV20-1.

The sequenced sample was blood. The receptors here all came from a girl aged 5-17 years with multiple sclerosis.

As to this clonotype: A junction boundary mismatches the germline segment, possibly from a read error. This chain connects TRBV6-5 to TRBJ1-4, with TRBD1 matching 9 bases. Germline V CDR1 and CDR2: MNHEY, SVGAGI. The CDR3 sequence is 19 residues long. CDR3 sequence: CASSYPNWTGERSNEKRFF. Here the CDR3 DNA reads TGTGCCAGCAGTTACCCGAACTGGACAGGGGAGAGGTCTAATGAAAAACGGTTTTTT.

V is TRBV29-1 and J is TRBJ1-5; TRBD1 is a possible D gene (5 bases). Germline V gives CDR1 SQVTM, CDR2 ANQGSEA. The CDR3 runs 13 residues. Trimming removed 1 base at V and 5 bases at J, with 9 bases between. The CDR3 nucleotides are TGCAGCGTTGAAGGACAGCCCGATCAGCCCCAGCATTTT. The encoded protein is CSVEGQPDQPQHF.

V is TRBV7-6 and J is TRBJ2-3; TRBD1 or TRBD2 may be the D gene (7 bases each). Germline assignment: CDR1 SGHVS and CDR2 FNYEAQ. Trimming left V 3 bases short and J 2 bases short, with 18 bases between. The CDR3 spans 17 residues. The CDR3 nucleotides are TGTGCCAGCAGCTTGGGGGGGCCGGGACAGTTCACAGATACGCAGTATTTT. Its protein is CASSLGGPGQFTDTQYF. The variable domain in full, completed from reference TRBV7-6 and TRBJ2-3, reads GAGVSQSPRYKVTKRGQDVALRCDPISGHVSLYWYRQALGQGPEFLTYFNYEAQQDKSGLPNDRFSAERPEGSISTLTIQRTEQRDSAMYRCASSLGGPGQFTDTQYFGPGTRLTVL.

The V call is TRBV28, the J call TRBJ2-7; 14 bases align to TRBD2. Germline V gene data show CDR1 as MDHEN and CDR2 as SYDVKM. The CDR3 contains 17 residues. The junction had 7 bases not matched to a gene; V was cut back by 6 bases and J by 0 bases. The CDR3 nucleotides are TGTGCCAGCAGCCAGGGACTAGCGGGAGCGGGCTCCTACGAGCAGTACTTC. Amino acid sequence: CASSQGLAGAGSYEQYF.

This clonotype was seen more than once but under ten times. This chain uses TRBV20-1 with TRBJ1-2; 8 bases agree with TRBD1. The CDR3 has 15 residues. CDR1 and CDR2 from the germline V gene are DFQATT and SNEGSKA (reference sequence). Unmatched junction bases numbered 6, after V lost 1 base and J lost 2 bases. The CDR3 loop reads CSARGTGLQNYGYTF. The CDR3, as DNA: TGCAGTGCTAGAGGGACAGGGTTGCAAAACTATGGCTACACCTTC.

Notes on this clonotype: A read error may account for a junction end that differs from germline. This chain links TRBV7-2 with TRBJ2-6; 12 bases map to TRBD2. Germline lookup yields CDR1 SGHTA and CDR2 FQGNSA. This CDR3 has 17 residues. The CDR3 loop is CAGSPRLAGAGANVLTF. In DNA, the CDR3 is TGTGCCGGCAGCCCGCGACTAGCGGGAGCTGGGGCCAACGTCCTGACTTTC.

The chain employs TRBV29-1 and TRBJ1-4, with D perhaps TRBD1 (5 bases). This CDR3 has 14 residues. The germline gives CDR1 SQVTM, CDR2 ANQGSEA. The ends were cut back, 6 bases at V and 0 bases at J, with 11 bases in the middle. The CDR3, as DNA: TGCAGCGTCCGGGACGGCTCAACTAATGAAAAACTGTTTTTT. This translates into CSVRDGSTNEKLFF.

The chain recombines TRBV27 with TRBJ2-1; D is unresolved. V shed 1 base and J shed 3 bases, with 7 bases lying between them. The length of the CDR3 is 14 residues. The germline V gene encodes CDR1 MNHEY and CDR2 SMNVEV (reference sequence). CDR3 residues: CASSLYGYYNEQFF. In DNA, the CDR3 is TGTGCCAGCAGTTTATACGGATACTACAATGAGCAGTTCTTC.

The chain carries TRBV6-1 and TRBJ2-7, with D unclear. CDR1 and CDR2 from the germline V gene are MNHNS and SASEGT. V was clipped by 1 base and J by 5 bases, with 15 bases between them. CDR3 size: 15 residues. CDR3 sequence: CASSEGGFPSDEQYF. CDR3 DNA sequence: TGTGCCAGCAGTGAAGGGGGTTTTCCATCCGACGAGCAGTACTTC.

This clonotype has a handful of counts. The chain links TRBV7-2 to TRBJ2-7, with D uncertain. Deletions cut 3 bases from V and 1 base from J, with 7 bases between. Germline-derived CDR1 and CDR2 are SGHTA and FQGNSA. The CDR3 loop spans 13 amino acids. DNA of the CDR3: TGTGCCAGCAGCTTTGGTTTTTCCTACGAGCAGTACTTC. Its translation is CASSFGFSYEQYF.

V usage is TRBV14 and J usage is TRBJ2-5; possibly TRBD2 for D (5 bases). The CDR3 length is 16 residues. V shed 4 bases and J shed 1 base, with 16 bases lying between them. Looked up from germline, CDR1 is SGHDN and CDR2 is FVKESK. Here the CDR3 reads CASSPIWRRPQETQYF. CDR3 bases: TGTGCCAGCAGCCCCATTTGGAGGCGTCCCCAAGAGACCCAGTACTTC.

The chain carries TRBV9 and TRBJ2-1; tentatively, D is TRBD2 (5 bases). There are 19 residues in the CDR3. Trimming took off 0 bases at V and 0 bases at J, with 19 bases between the two ends. Germline CDR1 and CDR2: SGDLS and YYNGEE. The CDR3 region has the DNA TGTGCCAGCAGCGTAGATCTGACGTCGGCGGGCCACTCCTACAATGAGCAGTTCTTC. It is translated as CASSVDLTSAGHSYNEQFF.

The V and J genes are TRBV20-1 and TRBJ1-6; perhaps TRBD1 as D (5 bases). Trimming pared 2 bases from V and 8 bases from J, leaving 13 bases between. Germline V gives CDR1 DFQATT, CDR2 SNEGSKA (reference sequence). The length of the CDR3 is 14 residues. CDR3 nucleotide sequence: TGCAGTGCTAGATATAAGGGACGGGATTCACCCCTCCACTTT. Translated, it gives CSARYKGRDSPLHF.

The chain couples TRBV6-2 or TRBV6-3 to TRBJ1-2; D might be TRBD1 (6 bases). CDR1 and CDR2 from the germline V gene are MNHEY and SVGEGT. This CDR3 has 13 residues. Between the trimmed V and J ends, which lost 5 bases and 8 bases, there was a span of 15 bases. The CDR3 loop reads CASSRTGTRGYTF. The CDR3 DNA sequence: TGTGCCAGCAGTCGAACAGGGACTCGGGGCTACACCTTC.

This chain uses TRBV29-1 with TRBJ1-2; D perhaps matches TRBD1 (5 bases). The CDR3 spans 13 residues. CDR1 is SQVTM, CDR2 ANQGSEA, per germline. V lost 2 bases and J lost 8, with 15 bases in between. The DNA of the CDR3 is TGCAGCGTTGAAAGGACTCGGGGCCGGGGCTACACCTTC. This codes for CSVERTRGRGYTF. The whole variable domain, remainder taken from reference TRBV29-1 and TRBJ1-2, is SAVISQKPSRDICQRGTSLTIQCQVDSQVTMMFWYRQQPGQSLTLIATANQGSEATYESGFVIDKFPISRPNLTFSTLTVSNMSPEDSSIYLCSVERTRGRGYTFGSGTRLTVV.

The chain combines TRBV15 with TRBJ2-1, with 7 bases matching TRBD2. Germline CDR1 and CDR2: LNHNV and YYDKDF (reference sequence). This CDR3 has 15 amino acids. After removal of 0 bases from V and 6 bases from J, the junction contained 5 bases not matched to a gene. The CDR3: CATSRDRGGPNEQFF. The DNA for the CDR3 is TGTGCCACCAGCAGAGATCGCGGGGGTCCCAATGAGCAGTTCTTC.

The gene calls are TRBV29-1 and TRBJ2-7; D may correspond to TRBD1 or TRBD2 (5 bases each). Germline CDR1 reads SQVTM; CDR2 reads ANQGSEA. The ends were cut back, 7 bases at V and 5 bases at J, with 15 bases in the middle. The CDR3 extends over 12 amino acids. The CDR3 coding sequence is TGCAGCGGTGGGACCAAGCCCCACGAGCAGTACTTC. Its translation: CSGGTKPHEQYF.

This chain uses TRBV6-1 with TRBJ1-2, with 10 bases aligning to TRBD1. This CDR3 comprises 15 residues. Trimming cost V 4 bases and J 5 bases; bases outside gene matches: 7. Looked up from germline, CDR1 is MNHNS and CDR2 is SASEGT. CDR3 residues: CASSGGQGWNYGYTF. The DNA for the CDR3 is TGTGCCAGCAGTGGGGGACAGGGGTGGAATTATGGCTACACCTTC.

V usage is TRBV12-3 or TRBV12-4 and J usage is TRBJ2-5; the D is unclear. The CDR3 extends over 13 amino acids. The germline V and J ends were trimmed by 6 bases and 2 bases, with 10 bases remaining between them. CDR3 nucleotide sequence: TGTGCCAGCAGAGAACACCATCAAGAGACCCAGTACTTC. Translated: CASREHHQETQYF.

The chain recombines TRBV7-9 with TRBJ1-2; 7 bases align to TRBD1. Germline V gene data show CDR1 as SEHNR and CDR2 as FQNEAQ (reference sequence). The CDR3 spans 14 residues. J lost 3 bases, V lost 3 bases, and 4 bases had no gene match. As DNA, the CDR3 is TGTGCCAGCAGCTTTGATCAGGGGGACTATGGCTACACCTTC. Its protein is CASSFDQGDYGYTF.